The next 2 T cell receptor beta chains were all read from a single sample in a study of T cell changes during pregnancy in multiple sclerosis. Measured with immunoSEQ multiplex PCR; TCRdb has only the in-frame clones, and not every one. The sample records 20,000 to 25,000 clones, roughly 84% being singletons. The starting material was CD8+ T cells from peripheral blood mononuclear cells, obtained before pregnancy. The receptors originated from a female donor with multiple sclerosis, enrolled in a pregnancy study.

The chain employs TRBV14 and TRBJ1-2, with TRBD1 identical over 8 bases. V was pared by 1 base and J by 8 bases, with 12 bases of the junction left unmatched. The CDR3 is made up of 16 amino acids. Germline assignment: CDR1 SGHDN and CDR2 FVKESK. CDR3 nucleotides: TGTGCCAGCAGCCAAGGCCGGACAGGGTTTTTTGGGGGCTACACCTTC. Its translation: CASSQGRTGFFGGYTF.

The CDR3 loop is CASSLIGTFSYNEQFF. The CDR3, as DNA: TGCGCCAGCAGCTTGATAGGGACTTTCTCCTACAATGAGCAGTTCTTC. The genes are TRBV5-1 and TRBJ2-1; D perhaps matches TRBD2 (6 bases). This CDR3 comprises 16 residues. Trimming pared 1 base from V and 0 bases from J, leaving 11 bases between. Germline V CDR1 and CDR2: SGHRS, YFSETQ. The whole variable domain, filled in from reference TRBV5-1 and TRBJ2-1, reads KAGVTQTPRYLIKTRGQQVTLSCSPISGHRSVSWYQQTPGQGLQFLFEYFSETQRNKGNFPGRFSGRQFSNSRSEMNVSTLELGDSALYLCASSLIGTFSYNEQFFGPGTRLTVL.